Below are 9 T cell receptor beta chains sequenced from a single sample in a study of cytomegalovirus exposure and HLA in healthy donors. Amplification used 60 Vbeta primers and 13 Jbeta primers. Produced via immunoSEQ multiplex PCR; TCRdb's table is partial and in-frame only. The sample lists 80,000 to 130,000 clones; roughly 75% were seen once. The specimen was PBMCs. These receptors were collected from a male donor in good health and CMV-seropositive.

The chain recombines TRBV28 with TRBJ1-5; 9 bases map to TRBD1. CDR1 is MDHEN and CDR2 is SYDVKM in the germline V gene. The CDR3 is 14 residues long. Trimming cost V 6 bases and J 7 bases; bases outside gene matches: 7. The CDR3 protein is CASRIQGAQQPQHF. The DNA for the CDR3 is TGTGCCAGCAGAATACAGGGGGCACAACAGCCCCAGCATTTT.

This clone has at least ten counts. The rearrangement joins TRBV6-5 to TRBJ1-5, with D tentatively TRBD1 (5 bases). Per the germline V gene, CDR1 is MNHEY and CDR2 is SVGAGI. The CDR3 length is 15 residues. V gave up 6 bases and J gave up 3 bases, with 15 bases separating them. The CDR3 DNA follows: TGTGCCAGCAGCTGGGGAACAGGCATCAATCAGCCCCAGCATTTT. Translation gives CASSWGTGINQPQHF.

This clone was seen a few times. The V call is TRBV28, the J call TRBJ1-5; TRBD1 might be the D (6 bases). The V and J ends lost 7 bases and 5 bases respectively, with 12 bases between them. The CDR3 runs 13 residues. Germline CDR1 and CDR2: MDHEN and SYDVKM. CDR3 in amino acids: CASKAGDDQPQHF. CDR3 bases: TGTGCCAGCAAGGCAGGGGATGATCAGCCCCAGCATTTT. The full variable domain, its missing parts supplied by reference TRBV28 and TRBJ1-5, is DVKVTQSSRYLVKRTGEKVFLECVQDMDHENMFWYRQDPGLGLRLIYFSYDVKMKEKGDIPEGYSVSREKKERFSLILESASTNQTSMYLCASKAGDDQPQHFGDGTRLSIL.

This chain uses TRBV13 with TRBJ1-2, with 7 bases aligning to TRBD1. Germline V lookup: CDR1 PRHDT, CDR2 FYEKMQ (reference sequence). J was trimmed by 1 base and V by 1 base; bases with no gene match: 6. The CDR3 totals 16 residues. CDR3 in DNA: TGTGCCAGCAGCTTAGATACAGGGGAAATTAACTATGGCTACACCTTC. Translation: CASSLDTGEINYGYTF.

This clone was recorded a few times. The chain employs TRBV6-5 and TRBJ1-4, with D hard to call. CDR1 is MNHEY and CDR2 is SVGAGI in the germline V gene. The CDR3 consists of 13 residues. V lost 2 bases and J lost 7, with 8 bases in between. CDR3 in amino acids: CASSYREAEKLFF. The CDR3 DNA sequence: TGTGCCAGCAGTTACAGGGAGGCTGAAAAACTGTTTTTT.

The chain combines TRBV27 with TRBJ2-3, with D unclear. V lost 2 bases and J lost 2, with 11 bases in between. The CDR3 has 15 residues. The germline CDR1 and CDR2 sequences are MNHEY and SMNVEV (reference sequence). The CDR3 DNA follows: TGTGCCAGCAGTTTAGTTCACGAGCACACAGATACGCAGTATTTT. It translates to CASSLVHEHTDTQYF.

The rearrangement links TRBV27 to TRBJ2-7; tentatively, D is TRBD1 (5 bases). The CDR3 extends over 14 amino acids. V was trimmed by 3 bases and J by 2 bases, leaving 11 bases between them. Germline V CDR1 and CDR2: MNHEY, SMNVEV (reference sequence). In nucleotides, the CDR3 is TGTGCCAGCAGTTTGACGCAGGGCACCTACGAGCAGTACTTC. This gives the protein CASSLTQGTYEQYF.

The gene calls are TRBV10-3 and TRBJ2-7; D gene ambiguous. The CDR3 has 12 residues. Germline V gene lookup returns CDR1 ENHRY and CDR2 SYGVKD. Trimming cost V 4 bases and J 3 bases, with 7 bases left between them. CDR3 region: CAISGLSYEQYF. In DNA form, the CDR3 reads TGTGCCATCAGTGGCTTGAGCTACGAGCAGTACTTC.

The rearrangement uses TRBV7-2 and TRBJ2-5; D is possibly TRBD1 (5 bases). CDR1 and CDR2 from the germline V gene are SGHTA and FQGNSA. V lost 2 bases, J lost 2 bases, and 9 bases lay in between. The CDR3 covers 14 residues. As DNA, the CDR3 is TGTGCCAGCAGCTTATCCCCAGGGCAAGAGACCCAGTACTTC. As protein: CASSLSPGQETQYF.